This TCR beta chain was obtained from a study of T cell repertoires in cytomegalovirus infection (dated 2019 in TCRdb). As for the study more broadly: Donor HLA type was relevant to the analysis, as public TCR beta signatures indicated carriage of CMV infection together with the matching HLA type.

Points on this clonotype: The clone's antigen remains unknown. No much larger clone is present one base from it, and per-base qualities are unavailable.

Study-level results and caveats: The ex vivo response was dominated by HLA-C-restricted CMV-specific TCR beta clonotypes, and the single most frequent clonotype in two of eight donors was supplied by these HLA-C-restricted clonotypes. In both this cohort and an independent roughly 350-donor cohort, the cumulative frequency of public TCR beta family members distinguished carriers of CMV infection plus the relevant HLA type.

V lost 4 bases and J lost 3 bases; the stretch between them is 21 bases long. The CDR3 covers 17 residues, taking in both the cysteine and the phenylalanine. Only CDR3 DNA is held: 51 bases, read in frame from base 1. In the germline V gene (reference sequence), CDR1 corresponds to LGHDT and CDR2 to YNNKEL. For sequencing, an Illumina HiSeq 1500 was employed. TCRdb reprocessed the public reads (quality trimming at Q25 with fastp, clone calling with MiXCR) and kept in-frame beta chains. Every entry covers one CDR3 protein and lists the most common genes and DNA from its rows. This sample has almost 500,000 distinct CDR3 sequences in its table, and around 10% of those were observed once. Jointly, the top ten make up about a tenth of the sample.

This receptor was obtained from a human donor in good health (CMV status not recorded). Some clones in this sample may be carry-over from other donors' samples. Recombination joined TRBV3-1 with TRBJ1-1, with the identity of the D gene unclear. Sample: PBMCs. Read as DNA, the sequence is TGTGCCAGCAGCCTATACTCGGAGGGTACGGTGGACACTGAAGCTTTCTTT. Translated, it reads CASSLYSEGTVDTEAFF.